This T cell receptor (beta chain) was found in a study of CD8 T cells in ankylosing spondylitis. Study-wide results and caveats: It appeared that ankylosing spondylitis blood was characterized by a TCR beta motif of about eight highly homologous variants.

This clonotype has at least ten counts. Its antigen is unknown. MiXCR, run by TCRdb on the 5' RACE reads, gives a single entry per CDR3 protein. The sample gives 700,000 or so distinct CDR3 sequences, roughly 20% of which show up once; approximately 18% is in the top ten. Germline CDR1 and CDR2: KGHDR and SFDVKD. Trimming pared 4 bases from V and 3 bases from J, leaving 5 bases between. There are 13 residues in the CDR3. The sample taken for sequencing was blood, either unsorted or a sorted T cell fraction (not recorded which). The clonotype was recovered from a male donor with ankylosing spondylitis. V and J are TRBV24-1 and TRBJ2-2; no reliable D call. The CDR3 here is CATSDPYTGELFF. DNA for the CDR3: TGTGCCACCAGTGACCCATACACCGGGGAGCTGTTTTTT.